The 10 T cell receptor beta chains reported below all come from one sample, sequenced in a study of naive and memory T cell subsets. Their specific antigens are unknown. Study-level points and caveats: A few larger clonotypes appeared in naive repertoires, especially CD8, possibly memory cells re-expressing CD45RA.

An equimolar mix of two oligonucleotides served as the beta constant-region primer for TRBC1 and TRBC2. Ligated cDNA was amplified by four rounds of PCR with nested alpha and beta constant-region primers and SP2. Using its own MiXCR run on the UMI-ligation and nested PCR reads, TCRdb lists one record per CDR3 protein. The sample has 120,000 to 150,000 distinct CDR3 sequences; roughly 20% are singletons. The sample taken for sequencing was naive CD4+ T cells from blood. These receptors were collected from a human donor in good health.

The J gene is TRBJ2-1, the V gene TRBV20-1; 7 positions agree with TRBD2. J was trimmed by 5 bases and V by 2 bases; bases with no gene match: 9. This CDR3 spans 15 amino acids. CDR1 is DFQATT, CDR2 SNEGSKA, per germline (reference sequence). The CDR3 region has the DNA TGCAGTGCTAGAAGTGGGAGGGCCGTCAACAATGAGCAGTTCTTC. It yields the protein CSARSGRAVNNEQFF.

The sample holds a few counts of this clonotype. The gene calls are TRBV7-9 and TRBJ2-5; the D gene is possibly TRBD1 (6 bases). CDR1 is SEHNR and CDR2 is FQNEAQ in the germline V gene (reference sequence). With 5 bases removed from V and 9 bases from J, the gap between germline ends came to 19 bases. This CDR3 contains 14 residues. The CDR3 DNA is TGTGCCAGCAGCCGAAGGGACACTTCCATGCCCCAGTACTTC. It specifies CASSRRDTSMPQYF.

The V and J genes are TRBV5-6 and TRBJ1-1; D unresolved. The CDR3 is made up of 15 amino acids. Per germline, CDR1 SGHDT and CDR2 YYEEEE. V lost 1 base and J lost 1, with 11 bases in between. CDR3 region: CASSLRPLKNTEAFF. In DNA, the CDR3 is TGTGCCAGCAGCTTGCGGCCGCTGAAGAACACTGAAGCTTTCTTT.

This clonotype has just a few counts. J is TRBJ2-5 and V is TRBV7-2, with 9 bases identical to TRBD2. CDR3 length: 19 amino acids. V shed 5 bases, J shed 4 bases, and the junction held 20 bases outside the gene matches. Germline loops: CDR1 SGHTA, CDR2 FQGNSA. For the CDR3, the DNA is TGTGCCAGCAGCCAGTTGGGACCTCTGGGACTAGCTTCTGGAGAGACCCAGTACTTC. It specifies CASSQLGPLGLASGETQYF.

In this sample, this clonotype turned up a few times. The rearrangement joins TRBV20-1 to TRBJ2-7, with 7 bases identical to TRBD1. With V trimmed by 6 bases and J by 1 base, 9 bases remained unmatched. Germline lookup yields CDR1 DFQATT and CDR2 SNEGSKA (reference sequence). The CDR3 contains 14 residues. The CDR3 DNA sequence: TGCAGTGCCCCCCGACAGGGCGGGTCCTACGAGCAGTACTTC. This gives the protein CSAPRQGGSYEQYF.

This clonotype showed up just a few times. In nucleotides, the CDR3 is TGTGCCAGCAGCTTCCCCGTGGGGGGTGGCTCCTACGAGCAGTACTTC. Protein: CASSFPVGGGSYEQYF. The chain couples TRBV3-1 to TRBJ2-7; maybe TRBD2 (6 bases). The V end was cut by 5 bases, the J end by 0 bases, with 17 bases between. Germline V CDR1 and CDR2: LGHDT, YNNKEL (reference sequence). The CDR3 extends over 16 amino acids.

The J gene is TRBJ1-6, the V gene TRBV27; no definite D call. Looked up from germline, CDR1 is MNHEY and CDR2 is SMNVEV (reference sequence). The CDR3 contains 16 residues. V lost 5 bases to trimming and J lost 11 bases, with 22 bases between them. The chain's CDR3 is CASSPYELRTWTPLHF. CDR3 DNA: TGTGCCAGCAGTCCGTATGAACTCAGAACTTGGACACCCCTCCACTTT.

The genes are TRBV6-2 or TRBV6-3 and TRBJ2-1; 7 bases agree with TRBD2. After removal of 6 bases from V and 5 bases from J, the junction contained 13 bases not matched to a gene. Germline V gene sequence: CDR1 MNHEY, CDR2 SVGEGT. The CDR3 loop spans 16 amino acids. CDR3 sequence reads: CASSLFGAGDHNEQFF. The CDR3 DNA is TGTGCCAGCAGCCTCTTTGGCGCGGGGGACCACAATGAGCAGTTCTTC.

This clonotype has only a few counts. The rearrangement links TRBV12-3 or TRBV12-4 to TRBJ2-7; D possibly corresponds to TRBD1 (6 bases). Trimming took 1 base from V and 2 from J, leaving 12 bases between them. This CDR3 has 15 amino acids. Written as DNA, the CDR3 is TGTGCCAGCAGTTTAGAAACAGGGCCAGCCTACGAGCAGTACTTC. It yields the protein CASSLETGPAYEQYF.

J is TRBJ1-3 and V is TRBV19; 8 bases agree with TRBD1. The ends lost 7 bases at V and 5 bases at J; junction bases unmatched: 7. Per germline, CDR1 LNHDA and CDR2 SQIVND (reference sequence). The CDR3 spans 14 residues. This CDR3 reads CASTTGDVRNTIYF. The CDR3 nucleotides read TGTGCCAGTACGACAGGGGATGTACGAAACACCATATATTTT.